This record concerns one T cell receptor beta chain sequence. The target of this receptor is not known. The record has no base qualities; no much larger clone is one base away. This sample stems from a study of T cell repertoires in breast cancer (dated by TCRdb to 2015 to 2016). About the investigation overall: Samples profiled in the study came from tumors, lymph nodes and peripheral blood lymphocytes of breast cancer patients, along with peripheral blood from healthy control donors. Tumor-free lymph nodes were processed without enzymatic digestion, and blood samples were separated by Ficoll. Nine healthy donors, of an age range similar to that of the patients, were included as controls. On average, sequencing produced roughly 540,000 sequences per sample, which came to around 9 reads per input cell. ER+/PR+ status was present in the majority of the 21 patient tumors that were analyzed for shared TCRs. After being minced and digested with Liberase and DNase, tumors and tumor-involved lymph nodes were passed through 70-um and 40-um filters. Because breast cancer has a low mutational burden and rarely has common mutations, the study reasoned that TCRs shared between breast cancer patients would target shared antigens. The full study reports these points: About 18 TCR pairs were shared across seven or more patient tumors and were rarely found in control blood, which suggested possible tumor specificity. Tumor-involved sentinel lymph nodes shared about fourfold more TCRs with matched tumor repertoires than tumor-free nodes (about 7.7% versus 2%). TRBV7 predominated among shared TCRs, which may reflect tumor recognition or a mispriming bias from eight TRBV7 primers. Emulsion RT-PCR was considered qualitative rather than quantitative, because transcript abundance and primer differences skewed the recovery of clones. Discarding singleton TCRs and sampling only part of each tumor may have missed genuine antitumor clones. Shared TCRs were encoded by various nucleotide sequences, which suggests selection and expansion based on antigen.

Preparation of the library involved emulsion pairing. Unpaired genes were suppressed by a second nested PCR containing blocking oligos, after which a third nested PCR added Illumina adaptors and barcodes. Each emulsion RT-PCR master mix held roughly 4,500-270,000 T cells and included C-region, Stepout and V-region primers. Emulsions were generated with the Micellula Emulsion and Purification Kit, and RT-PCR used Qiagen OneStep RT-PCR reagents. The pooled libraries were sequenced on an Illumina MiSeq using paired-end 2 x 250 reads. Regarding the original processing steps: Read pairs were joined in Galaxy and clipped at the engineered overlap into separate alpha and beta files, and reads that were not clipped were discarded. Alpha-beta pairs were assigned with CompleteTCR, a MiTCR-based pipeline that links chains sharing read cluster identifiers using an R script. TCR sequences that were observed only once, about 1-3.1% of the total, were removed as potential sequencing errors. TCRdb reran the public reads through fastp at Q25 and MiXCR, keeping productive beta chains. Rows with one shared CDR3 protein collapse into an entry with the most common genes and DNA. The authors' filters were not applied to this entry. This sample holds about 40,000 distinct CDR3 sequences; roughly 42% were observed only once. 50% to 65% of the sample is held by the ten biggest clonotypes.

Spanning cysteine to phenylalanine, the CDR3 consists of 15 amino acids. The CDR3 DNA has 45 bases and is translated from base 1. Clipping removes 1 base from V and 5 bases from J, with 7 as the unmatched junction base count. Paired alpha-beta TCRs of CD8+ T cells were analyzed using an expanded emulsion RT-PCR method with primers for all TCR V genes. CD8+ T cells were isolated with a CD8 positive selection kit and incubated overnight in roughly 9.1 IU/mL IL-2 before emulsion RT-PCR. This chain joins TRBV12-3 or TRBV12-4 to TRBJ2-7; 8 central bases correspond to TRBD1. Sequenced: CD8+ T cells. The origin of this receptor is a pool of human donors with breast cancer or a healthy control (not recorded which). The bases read TGTGCCAGCAGTTTAGATCGGACAGGGCAGGACGAGCAGTACTTC. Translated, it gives CASSLDRTGQDEQYF.